This TCR beta chain derives from a study of shared clonotypes between healthy human individuals (dated by TCRdb to about 2020). Study-wide context: The cohort comprised a couple of women and a few men aged 18 to 49 years. For each donor, CD4 naive and CD4 memory were each run on three plates, CD8 naive on two plates, and CD8 memory on one plate. To estimate repertoire size and how much clonotypes are shared between individuals, the study performed deep sequencing of blood TCR repertoires from about five healthy adults. Different laboratories and diverse techniques were used to prepare libraries and sequence TCR repertoires, to increase sequencing depth and limit assay-specific biases. Each donor's leukapheresis produced roughly between roughly 0.94 and 9.5 billion PBMCs. What the authors observed across the whole study: Only blood was sampled, and tissue TCR repertoires likely differ from those in blood. Naive subsets generally had larger estimated clonotype richness than memory subsets did. The genetic and exposure-history diversity represented was limited by the small number of donors. Rarefaction of sorted-subset datasets indicated incomplete sequencing despite the large sequencing depth. Sharing across a handful of donors was observed for 4.5% to 6.5% of naive CD4, 3% to 3.5% of naive CD8, over 2% of memory CD4, and about 0.4% of memory CD8 clonotypes. Pairwise subsampling indicated that sequencing depth was expected to affect the degree of clonotype sharing among donors. Compared with non-shared clonotypes, the clonotypes found in all four sorted-subset donors had higher generation probabilities.

Details on this clone: Its antigen is currently not known. No base qualities exist here, and no much larger clone lies one base off it.

In the germline V gene (reference sequence), CDR1 corresponds to SGHKS and CDR2 to YYEKEE. V drops 0 bases and J drops 4 bases, leaving 4 bases in between. Counted from cysteine to phenylalanine, this CDR3 has 12 amino acids. The CDR3 DNA has 36 bases and is translated from base 1. TCR CDR3 regions were amplified from genomic DNA by multiplex PCR using the deep immunoSEQ assay. Genomic DNA extracted from each cell subset was distributed evenly over all wells of several immunoSEQ 96-well plates, and each plate served as one replicate. Each replicate PCR for sorted subsets received around 0.2 ug genomic DNA, equal to 28,000 or so T cell genomes. Purified libraries were measured with a Qubit 3.0 fluorometer, size-checked on a Bioanalyzer 2100, and measured again with the KAPA Library Quantification kit. Every immunoSEQ 96-well plate was sequenced on a dedicated single-read 150-cycle Illumina NextSeq 550 flow cell. Under the source paper's analysis protocol: Because only junctional sequences without quality scores were contained in the immunoSEQ output, filtering matching that applied to full-length reads could not be performed. To assign V/J genes and CDR3, sequences were annotated using PyIR, a Python wrapper for IgBLAST v1.9, with IMGT germline references. Reads were filtered out if the reads had weak V/J assignments (E-value above 1e-6), no CDR3, stop codons, out-of-frame junctions, or ambiguous translated residues. V3J clonotypes were defined by identical inferred V gene, J gene, and CDR3 amino acid sequence. Percentage overlap between repertoires was calculated by dividing the number of shared unique clonotypes by the size of the smaller repertoire. Three approaches were used to assess repertoire richness: RTK rarefaction, the Chao1 estimator, and Recon v2.1 estimates of unobserved clonotypes. OLGA was used to compute generation probabilities for all TCRbeta clonotypes that the gDNA method yielded from a few donors. The table comes from immuneACCESS by way of TCRdb, which keeps in-frame sequences with V and J called. Part of the clones is missing from these tables; in studies checked, under half for an unresolved V gene and the rest for unknown reasons. The V and J calls and clone size come from that table; D and trimming were worked out from the DNA. The sample table holds about 2.5 million clones, of which roughly 92% were seen once. The ten largest clonotypes hold about 0.36% of the sample.

The donors were healthy, HIV-negative adults with no recently reported acute infections or vaccinations. Every donor was a Caucasian adult residing in Nashville, Tennessee, USA. CD4+ T cells were enriched by magnetic negative selection; naive cells were then positively selected on CD45RA, and the negative fraction formed the memory subset. Blood was obtained by leukapheresis, after which PBMCs were separated by Ficoll-Histopaque density gradient centrifugation and cryopreserved in liquid nitrogen vapor phase. Purity and quantity of every magnetically sorted T cell population were checked by analytical flow cytometry. From each sorted fraction, genomic DNA was isolated and quantified by UV absorbance on a Nanodrop 2000c.

The chain joins TRBV5-5 to TRBJ1-2; the D gene cannot be resolved reliably. Sequenced sample: naive CD4+ T cells from PBMCs. What the cell subset or site label conveys for this sample: CD45RA+ positively selected. This clonotype originated in a man aged 18 to 30 in good health. Some clones in this sample may be carry-over from other donors' samples. The encoded CDR3 is CASSLGSYGYTF. DNA sequence: TGTGCCAGCAGCTTGGGGTCCTATGGCTACACCTTC.